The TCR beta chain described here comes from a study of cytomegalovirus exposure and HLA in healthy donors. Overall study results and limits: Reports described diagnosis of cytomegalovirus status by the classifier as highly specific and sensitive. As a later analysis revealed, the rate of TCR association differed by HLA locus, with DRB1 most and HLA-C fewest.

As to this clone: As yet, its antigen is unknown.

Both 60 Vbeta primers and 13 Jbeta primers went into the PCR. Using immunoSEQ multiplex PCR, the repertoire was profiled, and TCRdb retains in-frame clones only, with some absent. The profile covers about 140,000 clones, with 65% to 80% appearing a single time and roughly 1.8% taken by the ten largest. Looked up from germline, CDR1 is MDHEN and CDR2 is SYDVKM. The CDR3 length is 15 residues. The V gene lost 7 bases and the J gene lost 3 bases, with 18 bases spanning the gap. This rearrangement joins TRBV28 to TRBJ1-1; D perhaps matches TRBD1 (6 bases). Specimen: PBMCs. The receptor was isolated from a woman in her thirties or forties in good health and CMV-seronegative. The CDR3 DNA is TGTGCCAGCATTAGGGTAGGGGGGGGTGACACTGAAGCTTTCTTT. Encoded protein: CASIRVGGGDTEAFF.